These T cell receptor beta chains were read from a single sample in a study of OX40 agonist ivuxolimab in advanced cancers. Generated by immunoSEQ multiplex PCR, the TCRdb table keeps only in-frame clones and is missing some. The repertoire consists of some 64,000 clones, with less than 85% occurring once and the leading ten covering under 0.6%. Sequencing used CD4+ or CD8+ T cells sorted from blood, obtained in a trial of the OX40 agonist ivuxolimab. The receptors were sampled from an adult with an advanced solid tumor such as melanoma, head and neck, liver or kidney cancer. The CDR3 runs from the conserved cysteine through the conserved F or W. A D gene is named only where the DNA matches it firmly. Size is omitted from some rows. Given values are once, few, many or a class for expanded clones.

d_gene: .
abundance: .
v_gene: TRBV11-2
j_gene: TRBJ2-5
CDR3aa: CASSLDGGLVTQYF
CDR3nt: TGTGCCAGCAGCTTAGATGGCGGGTTGGTGACCCAGTACTTC

d_gene: .
abundance: .
v_gene: TRBV6-5
j_gene: TRBJ2-3
CDR3aa: CASSRGTSTDTQYF
CDR3nt: TGTGCCAGCAGCCGCGGGACTTCCACAGATACGCAGTATTTT

d_gene: .
abundance: .
v_gene: TRBV2
j_gene: TRBJ2-2
CDR3aa: CASSIQRAGELFF
CDR3nt: TGTGCCAGCAGTATCCAAAGGGCCGGGGAGCTGTTTTTT

d_gene: TRBD2
abundance: .
v_gene: TRBV5-1
j_gene: TRBJ2-7
CDR3aa: CASSLNQRESYEQYF
CDR3nt: TGCGCCAGCAGCTTGAATCAGCGGGAGTCCTACGAGCAGTACTTC

d_gene: TRBD1
abundance: .
v_gene: TRBV6-5
j_gene: TRBJ1-2
CDR3aa: CASSLDRAYYGYTF
CDR3nt: TGTGCCAGCAGTTTGGACAGGGCTTACTATGGCTACACCTTC

d_gene: .
abundance: .
v_gene: TRBV10-3
j_gene: TRBJ2-6
CDR3aa: CAISPNSGANVLTF
CDR3nt: TGTGCCATCAGCCCAAATTCTGGGGCCAACGTCCTGACTTTC

d_gene: .
abundance: few
v_gene: TRBV27
j_gene: TRBJ1-1
CDR3aa: CASSLGRAGTEAFF
CDR3nt: TGTGCCAGCAGTTTAGGCAGAGCGGGGACTGAAGCTTTCTTT

d_gene: TRBD2
abundance: .
v_gene: TRBV4-2
j_gene: TRBJ2-1
CDR3aa: CASSQGGGLTYNEQFF
CDR3nt: TGTGCCAGCAGCCAAGGCGGGGGACTAACCTACAATGAGCAGTTCTTC

d_gene: TRBD2
abundance: .
v_gene: TRBV5-1
j_gene: TRBJ2-7
CDR3aa: CASSSGLEVLGEQYF
CDR3nt: TGCGCCAGCAGCTCGGGACTAGAGGTGCTGGGGGAGCAGTACTTC

d_gene: .
abundance: .
v_gene: TRBV27
j_gene: TRBJ1-6
CDR3aa: CASSFRDRGSPLHF
CDR3nt: TGTGCCAGCAGTTTCCGGGACCGGGGTTCACCCCTCCACTTT

d_gene: TRBD2
abundance: once
v_gene: TRBV5-8
j_gene: TRBJ2-1
CDR3aa: CASSPTSWEQFF
CDR3nt: TGTGCCAGCAGCCCGACTAGCTGGGAGCAGTTCTTC

d_gene: .
abundance: .
v_gene: TRBV20-1
j_gene: TRBJ1-1
CDR3aa: CSAKGSTEAFF
CDR3nt: TGCAGTGCTAAGGGGAGCACTGAAGCTTTCTTT

d_gene: TRBD1
abundance: .
v_gene: TRBV7-7
j_gene: TRBJ2-7
CDR3aa: CASSTRDSRCEQYF
CDR3nt: TGTGCCAGCAGCACCCGGGACAGCCGATGCGAGCAGTACTTC

d_gene: .
abundance: .
v_gene: TRBV5-1
j_gene: TRBJ1-1
CDR3aa: CASRSRPLDTEAFF
CDR3nt: TGCGCCAGCAGGTCACGGCCCTTGGACACTGAAGCTTTCTTT

d_gene: .
abundance: .
v_gene: TRBV5-4
j_gene: TRBJ1-1
CDR3aa: CASSLTGLTEAFF
CDR3nt: TGTGCCAGCAGCTTGACAGGGCTTACTGAAGCTTTCTTT